This entry lists 10 T cell receptor beta chains sequenced from one sample in a study of blood T cells in healthy people across ages. Then a second PCR, running about 7 to 11 cycles, was carried out with a sample-barcoded 5' primer and a J-beta primer mix. TCRdb re-analysed the 5' RACE reads in MiXCR, keeping a single row per CDR3 protein. The data hold approximately 600,000 distinct CDR3 sequences, with 45% to 65% observed a single time. Sequencing was done on a sample of blood. The source is a man aged 60-69 years in good health.

The DNA for the CDR3 is TGTGCCATCAGTGAGCAGATGGCGGCCCAGGGGTCGCAGTATTTT. Translated, it gives CAISEQMAAQGSQYF. The chain employs TRBV10-3 and TRBJ2-3; tentatively, D is TRBD1 (6 bases). Germline assignment: CDR1 ENHRY and CDR2 SYGVKD. The germline V and J ends were trimmed by 2 bases and 10 bases, with 19 bases remaining between them. The CDR3 length is 15 residues.

The V call is TRBV5-4, the J call TRBJ1-6; D remains unclear. Germline V lookup: CDR1 SGHNT, CDR2 YYREEE (reference sequence). There are 17 residues in the CDR3. Trimming removed 0 bases from V and 0 bases from J, with 10 bases in between. Written as DNA, the CDR3 is TGTGCCAGCAGCTTGGATGGCAGGAGCTCCTATAATTCACCCCTCCACTTT. It encodes CASSLDGRSSYNSPLHF.

The rearrangement links TRBV28 to TRBJ2-4; D not certain. The end of the DNA fits TRBJ2-7 better, so the J call may be wrong. In germline, CDR1 is MDHEN, CDR2 SYDVKM. This CDR3 contains 13 residues. CDR3 coding DNA: TGTGCCAGCAGCACCCTCCTGGCCTACGAGCAGTACTTC. Translation gives CASSTLLAYEQYF.

The rearrangement links TRBV12-3 or TRBV12-4 to TRBJ2-4; 11 bases are a match to TRBD2. The CDR3 runs 15 residues. Trimming removed 5 bases from V and 7 bases from J; junction bases left unmatched: 7. CDR3: CASSPLAGGPNIQYF. CDR3 coding DNA: TGTGCCAGCAGTCCGTTAGCGGGGGGGCCGAACATTCAGTACTTC.

The chain uses TRBV12-3 or TRBV12-4 and TRBJ1-5; D remains unclear. V was clipped by 7 bases and J by 7 bases, with 14 bases between them. The CDR3 runs 13 residues. The CDR3 spells CASTSGLRQPQHF. The CDR3 nucleotides are TGTGCCAGCACTTCTGGGCTCAGGCAGCCCCAGCATTTT.

The V gene is TRBV6-1, the J gene TRBJ1-6; perhaps TRBD1 as D (5 bases). The V gene lost 3 bases and the J gene lost 13 bases, with 16 bases spanning the gap. Germline V gene lookup returns CDR1 MNHNS and CDR2 SASEGT. The CDR3 is made up of 14 amino acids. CDR3 sequence reads: CASSDRGTESPLHF. The CDR3 DNA sequence: TGTGCCAGCAGTGATAGAGGGACCGAGTCTCCCCTCCACTTT.

In this sample, this clonotype turned up a few times. The rearrangement joins TRBV3-1 to TRBJ2-1; 7 nucleotides agree with TRBD1. V shed 4 bases, J shed 5 bases, and the junction held 8 bases outside the gene matches. The CDR3 consists of 15 residues. Germline V gives CDR1 LGHDT, CDR2 YNNKEL (reference sequence). In nucleotides, the CDR3 is TGTGCCAGCAGCCGGACAGGCCTTACCGACAATGAGCAGTTCTTC. This translates into CASSRTGLTDNEQFF.

The chain has TRBV10-1 and TRBJ2-7, with 9 bases fitting TRBD1. Germline loops: CDR1 WNHNN, CDR2 SYGVQD (reference sequence). CDR3 size: 15 residues. With V trimmed by 3 bases and J by 2 bases, 5 bases remained unmatched. The CDR3: CASSEGTGHPYEQYF. CDR3 bases: TGCGCCAGCAGTGAAGGGACAGGGCACCCCTACGAGCAGTACTTC.

This clonotype was seen a handful of times. This CDR3 reads CASSFDGTANIQYF. Here the CDR3 DNA reads TGTGCCAGCAGTTTTGACGGGACGGCAAACATTCAGTACTTC. This chain links TRBV27 with TRBJ2-4; D could derive from TRBD1 or TRBD2 (5 bases each). The germline V and J ends were trimmed by 3 bases and 6 bases, with 12 bases remaining between them. The germline CDR1 and CDR2 sequences are MNHEY and SMNVEV (reference sequence). The CDR3 is 14 residues long.

This rearrangement joins TRBV12-3 or TRBV12-4 to TRBJ2-3; TRBD2 agrees at 10 bases. The trim removed 5 bases at V and 4 bases at J, leaving 9 bases unmatched. CDR3 length: 16 residues. CDR3 residues: CASSPSPSGGADTQYF. The CDR3 DNA is TGTGCCAGCAGTCCCTCGCCTAGCGGGGGTGCAGATACGCAGTATTTT.